The rows below give T cell receptor beta chains drawn from one sample of a study of cytotoxic CD8 clonotypes in ibrutinib-treated CLL. Some clones are missing from TCRdb's copy, which holds only in-frame ones; the method was immunoSEQ multiplex PCR. In the table there are approximately 47,000 clones, 57% of which are singletons. Sequenced here: PBMCs, sampled after 24 months of ibrutinib treatment. The receptor source for this set is a human donor with chronic lymphocytic leukemia. Each CDR3 is given with its conserved first and last residue. Each record gives: V gene, J gene, clone size, D gene, CDR3 protein, CDR3 DNA. D genes are given only for firm matches. Size is omitted from some rows. Given values are once, few, many or a class for expanded clones.

v_gene: TRBV6-6; j_gene: TRBJ2-7; abundance: few; d_gene: NA; CDR3aa: CASSYPSSGAYEQYF; CDR3nt: TGTGCCAGCAGTTACCCCTCATCCGGGGCCTACGAGCAGTACTTC
v_gene: TRBV6-1; j_gene: TRBJ1-1; abundance: NA; d_gene: TRBD1; CDR3aa: CASRRGQYTEAFF; CDR3nt: TGTGCCAGCAGAAGGGGACAGTACACTGAAGCTTTCTTT
v_gene: TRBV29-1; j_gene: TRBJ2-3; abundance: NA; d_gene: NA; CDR3aa: CSVRGGDTQYF; CDR3nt: TGCAGCGTGAGGGGGGGAGATACGCAGTATTTT
v_gene: TRBV2; j_gene: TRBJ2-3; abundance: NA; d_gene: TRBD2; CDR3aa: CASRAKRGAFTDTQYF; CDR3nt: TGTGCCAGCAGGGCTAAGCGGGGGGCCTTCACAGATACGCAGTATTTT
v_gene: TRBV4-1; j_gene: TRBJ1-5; abundance: NA; d_gene: TRBD1; CDR3aa: CASSLGQGGYSNQPQHF; CDR3nt: TGCGCCAGCAGCCTTGGACAGGGAGGCTATAGCAATCAGCCCCAGCATTTT
v_gene: TRBV5-4; j_gene: TRBJ1-3; abundance: NA; d_gene: NA; CDR3aa: CASSGGQHSSGNTIYF; CDR3nt: TGTGCCAGCAGTGGGGGGCAGCATAGCTCTGGAAACACCATATATTTT
v_gene: TRBV5-1; j_gene: TRBJ2-5; abundance: NA; d_gene: NA; CDR3aa: CASSLAGAIETQYF; CDR3nt: TGCGCCAGCAGCTTAGCAGGGGCGATCGAGACCCAGTACTTC
v_gene: TRBV6-6; j_gene: TRBJ1-2; abundance: NA; d_gene: NA; CDR3aa: CASLGTNYGYTF; CDR3nt: TGTGCCAGCCTTGGGACTAACTATGGCTACACCTTC
v_gene: TRBV13; j_gene: TRBJ2-7; abundance: few; d_gene: TRBD1; CDR3aa: CASSFLGGDEQYF; CDR3nt: TGTGCCAGCAGCTTTCTAGGGGGCGACGAGCAGTACTTC
v_gene: TRBV28; j_gene: TRBJ2-7; abundance: NA; d_gene: TRBD2; CDR3aa: CASTWGLGSYEQYF; CDR3nt: TGTGCCAGCACCTGGGGACTAGGTTCCTACGAGCAGTACTTC
v_gene: TRBV28; j_gene: TRBJ2-7; abundance: NA; d_gene: NA; CDR3aa: CASSSSGWLGYEQYF; CDR3nt: TGTGCCAGCAGCTCGTCGGGGTGGCTGGGATACGAGCAGTACTTC
v_gene: TRBV6-1; j_gene: TRBJ1-3; abundance: NA; d_gene: NA; CDR3aa: CASSGRSGNTIYF; CDR3nt: TGTGCCAGCAGTGGGAGATCTGGAAACACCATATATTTT
v_gene: TRBV5-1; j_gene: TRBJ2-1; abundance: NA; d_gene: NA; CDR3aa: CASSWAPGWNEQFF; CDR3nt: TGCGCCAGCAGCTGGGCCCCGGGTTGGAATGAGCAGTTCTTC
v_gene: TRBV7-9; j_gene: TRBJ2-7; abundance: once; d_gene: NA; CDR3aa: CASSPDSLYEQYF; CDR3nt: TGTGCCAGCAGCCCAGACAGCCTCTACGAGCAGTACTTC
v_gene: TRBV29-1; j_gene: TRBJ1-3; abundance: NA; d_gene: TRBD1; CDR3aa: CSAEEGGGGGNTIYF; CDR3nt: TGCAGCGCTGAAGAGGGAGGGGGCGGTGGAAACACCATATATTTT
v_gene: TRBV19; j_gene: TRBJ1-1; abundance: NA; d_gene: NA; CDR3aa: CASSITRQANTEAFF; CDR3nt: TGTGCCAGTAGTATAACAAGACAGGCTAACACTGAAGCTTTCTTT
v_gene: TRBV6-6; j_gene: TRBJ1-6; abundance: NA; d_gene: NA; CDR3aa: CASSAYSGQNNSPLHF; CDR3nt: TGTGCCAGCAGTGCATACTCCGGACAGAACAATTCACCCCTCCACTTT
v_gene: TRBV29-1; j_gene: TRBJ1-2; abundance: NA; d_gene: NA; CDR3aa: CSAGIQVDGYTF; CDR3nt: TGCAGCGCCGGGATTCAGGTCGATGGCTACACCTTC
v_gene: TRBV19; j_gene: TRBJ1-5; abundance: many; d_gene: NA; CDR3aa: CASSIDRWRVEQPQHF; CDR3nt: TGTGCCAGTAGTATAGATCGGTGGAGGGTGGAACAGCCCCAGCATTTT
v_gene: TRBV19; j_gene: TRBJ2-3; abundance: NA; d_gene: NA; CDR3aa: CASTRGAPVDTQYF; CDR3nt: TGTGCCTCTACGAGGGGGGCCCCGGTAGATACGCAGTATTTT
v_gene: TRBV5-1; j_gene: TRBJ2-7; abundance: few; d_gene: TRBD1; CDR3aa: CASSRGQGVYEQYF; CDR3nt: TGCGCCAGCAGTCGCGGACAGGGGGTCTACGAGCAGTACTTC
v_gene: TRBV20-1; j_gene: TRBJ2-5; abundance: NA; d_gene: NA; CDR3aa: CSAGGPETQYF; CDR3nt: TGCAGTGCTGGGGGGCCTGAGACCCAGTACTTC
v_gene: TRBV5-1; j_gene: TRBJ2-2; abundance: NA; d_gene: NA; CDR3aa: CASSPPDGELFF; CDR3nt: TGCGCCAGCAGCCCCCCCGACGGGGAGCTGTTTTTT
v_gene: TRBV11-2; j_gene: TRBJ1-1; abundance: NA; d_gene: TRBD1; CDR3aa: CASSLAGTGVEAFF; CDR3nt: TGTGCCAGCAGCTTAGCGGGGACAGGGGTTGAAGCTTTCTTT
v_gene: TRBV6-5; j_gene: TRBJ1-6; abundance: NA; d_gene: TRBD1; CDR3aa: CASSYEQGILNSPLHF; CDR3nt: TGTGCCAGCAGTTATGAACAGGGGATCCTTAATTCACCCCTCCACTTT
v_gene: TRBV2; j_gene: TRBJ2-1; abundance: once; d_gene: TRBD2; CDR3aa: CASSGTSGRHNEQFF; CDR3nt: TGTGCCAGCAGTGGGACTAGCGGGCGTCACAATGAGCAGTTCTTC
v_gene: TRBV2; j_gene: TRBJ2-3; abundance: once; d_gene: NA; CDR3aa: CASREGQTSTDTQYF; CDR3nt: TGTGCCAGCAGGGAGGGGCAGACCAGCACAGATACGCAGTATTTT
v_gene: TRBV19; j_gene: TRBJ2-2; abundance: NA; d_gene: NA; CDR3aa: CASTPWTGELFF; CDR3nt: TGTGCCAGTACCCCATGGACCGGGGAGCTGTTTTTT
v_gene: TRBV11-1; j_gene: TRBJ2-7; abundance: NA; d_gene: NA; CDR3aa: CASSSGDGGYEQYF; CDR3nt: TGTGCCAGCAGCTCTGGGGACGGAGGATACGAGCAGTACTTC
v_gene: TRBV7-9; j_gene: TRBJ2-5; abundance: NA; d_gene: NA; CDR3aa: CASSLIGSTGTQYF; CDR3nt: TGTGCCAGCAGCTTAATAGGTTCAACGGGGACCCAGTACTTC
v_gene: TRBV4-2; j_gene: TRBJ1-2; abundance: few; d_gene: NA; CDR3aa: CASSQRPDSSPGYTF; CDR3nt: TGTGCCAGCAGCCAGAGACCGGACAGCTCTCCGGGCTACACCTTC
v_gene: TRBV7-7; j_gene: TRBJ2-2; abundance: NA; d_gene: TRBD2; CDR3aa: CASSCTGTSGGTAGELFF; CDR3nt: TGTGCCAGCAGCTGCACCGGGACTAGCGGGGGGACTGCCGGGGAGCTGTTTTTT
v_gene: TRBV14; j_gene: TRBJ2-2; abundance: NA; d_gene: NA; CDR3aa: CASSQVIAGELFF; CDR3nt: TGTGCCAGCAGCCAAGTGATCGCCGGGGAGCTGTTTTTT
v_gene: TRBV29-1; j_gene: TRBJ1-1; abundance: NA; d_gene: TRBD1; CDR3aa: CSVVPGTGGVNEAFF; CDR3nt: TGCAGCGTTGTTCCCGGGACAGGGGGGGTAAATGAAGCTTTCTTT
v_gene: TRBV6-1; j_gene: TRBJ2-1; abundance: NA; d_gene: TRBD2; CDR3aa: CASRVAGGPYNEQFF; CDR3nt: TGTGCCAGCAGAGTAGCGGGGGGACCCTACAATGAGCAGTTCTTC
v_gene: TRBV7-9; j_gene: TRBJ1-1; abundance: once; d_gene: NA; CDR3aa: CASSSRNTEAFF; CDR3nt: TGTGCCAGCAGCTCACGGAACACTGAAGCTTTCTTT
v_gene: TRBV7-9; j_gene: TRBJ2-1; abundance: NA; d_gene: NA; CDR3aa: CASTYGAEQFF; CDR3nt: TGTGCCAGCACCTACGGGGCTGAGCAGTTCTTC
v_gene: TRBV5-6; j_gene: TRBJ1-1; abundance: NA; d_gene: TRBD1; CDR3aa: CASSWTGGGIGTEAFF; CDR3nt: TGTGCCAGCAGCTGGACAGGGGGCGGGATTGGGACTGAAGCTTTCTTT
v_gene: TRBV27; j_gene: TRBJ2-2; abundance: NA; d_gene: NA; CDR3aa: CASSFSTRAGPGELFF; CDR3nt: TGTGCCAGCAGTTTTTCCACCCGGGCCGGGCCCGGGGAGCTGTTTTTT
v_gene: TRBV15; j_gene: TRBJ2-5; abundance: NA; d_gene: NA; CDR3aa: CATSRDGGEGETQYF; CDR3nt: TGTGCCACCAGCAGAGATGGAGGTGAGGGAGAGACCCAGTACTTC
v_gene: TRBV20-1; j_gene: TRBJ2-7; abundance: NA; d_gene: NA; CDR3aa: CSATGPLEQYF; CDR3nt: TGCAGTGCTACGGGACCCCTCGAGCAGTACTTC
v_gene: TRBV6-5; j_gene: TRBJ2-5; abundance: NA; d_gene: NA; CDR3aa: CASSYSLAQETQYF; CDR3nt: TGTGCCAGCAGTTACAGTCTAGCGCAAGAGACCCAGTACTTC
v_gene: TRBV10-2; j_gene: TRBJ1-2; abundance: once; d_gene: TRBD1; CDR3aa: CASSRIRDRANYGYTF; CDR3nt: TGCGCCAGCAGTCGTATCCGGGACAGGGCCAACTATGGCTACACCTTC
v_gene: TRBV5-1; j_gene: TRBJ1-1; abundance: NA; d_gene: NA; CDR3aa: CASSLAPVPLATEAFF; CDR3nt: TGCGCCAGCAGCTTGGCCCCAGTCCCTCTGGCCACTGAAGCTTTCTTT
v_gene: TRBV14; j_gene: TRBJ2-6; abundance: NA; d_gene: NA; CDR3aa: CASSLRRSISGANVLTF; CDR3nt: TGTGCCAGCAGCCTCCGACGGAGTATATCTGGGGCCAACGTCCTGACTTTC
v_gene: TRBV15; j_gene: TRBJ2-7; abundance: many; d_gene: NA; CDR3aa: CATSRGRLASYEQYF; CDR3nt: TGTGCCACCAGCAGAGGTCGGCTAGCGAGCTACGAGCAGTACTTC
v_gene: TRBV27; j_gene: TRBJ1-5; abundance: few; d_gene: NA; CDR3aa: CASSLRGRNQPQHF; CDR3nt: TGTGCCAGCAGCCTTCGGGGGCGCAATCAGCCCCAGCATTTT
v_gene: TRBV10-2; j_gene: TRBJ2-1; abundance: NA; d_gene: NA; CDR3aa: CASSELGPGLYNEQFF; CDR3nt: TGCGCCAGCAGTGAGCTCGGACCGGGGCTATACAATGAGCAGTTCTTC
v_gene: TRBV5-1; j_gene: TRBJ2-3; abundance: NA; d_gene: NA; CDR3aa: CASSSGLENTDTQYF; CDR3nt: TGCGCCAGCAGCTCCGGACTGGAGAACACAGATACGCAGTATTTT
v_gene: TRBV6-1; j_gene: TRBJ1-2; abundance: few; d_gene: NA; CDR3aa: CASSEPPGRNMNTF; CDR3nt: TGTGCCAGCAGTGAACCGCCGGGCCGGAATATGAACACCTTC
v_gene: TRBV5-1; j_gene: TRBJ2-1; abundance: NA; d_gene: NA; CDR3aa: CASSTIPSYNEQFF; CDR3nt: TGCGCCAGCTCTACAATTCCCTCCTACAATGAGCAGTTCTTC
v_gene: TRBV5-8; j_gene: TRBJ2-3; abundance: NA; d_gene: TRBD2; CDR3aa: CASSPRSSGGVYTQYF; CDR3nt: TGTGCCAGCAGCCCCCGGAGTAGCGGGGGGGTGTATACGCAGTATTTT
v_gene: TRBV7-8; j_gene: TRBJ1-2; abundance: NA; d_gene: NA; CDR3aa: CASSLSRAGGYTF; CDR3nt: TGTGCCAGCAGCTTATCAAGAGCTGGGGGCTACACCTTC
v_gene: TRBV6-5; j_gene: TRBJ2-2; abundance: NA; d_gene: TRBD1; CDR3aa: CASRRTGGTGELFF; CDR3nt: TGTGCCAGCAGGAGGACAGGGGGGACCGGGGAGCTGTTTTTT
v_gene: TRBV7-8; j_gene: TRBJ1-2; abundance: NA; d_gene: TRBD1; CDR3aa: CASSPRTGVGYGYTF; CDR3nt: TGTGCCAGCAGCCCTCGGACAGGGGTGGGTTATGGCTACACCTTC
v_gene: TRBV25-1; j_gene: TRBJ2-7; abundance: NA; d_gene: NA; CDR3aa: CASTSGTRSYEQYF; CDR3nt: TGTGCCAGCACATCCGGGACACGCTCCTACGAGCAGTACTTC
v_gene: TRBV5-1; j_gene: TRBJ2-1; abundance: NA; d_gene: TRBD2; CDR3aa: CASSFSGGPLNNEQFF; CDR3nt: TGCGCCAGCAGCTTTAGCGGGGGGCCATTAAACAATGAGCAGTTCTTC
v_gene: TRBV2; j_gene: TRBJ2-7; abundance: NA; d_gene: TRBD1; CDR3aa: CASRVAGGNEQYF; CDR3nt: TGTGCCAGCAGGGTTGCAGGGGGCAACGAGCAGTACTTC
v_gene: TRBV12-5; j_gene: TRBJ1-5; abundance: few; d_gene: TRBD1; CDR3aa: CASGLDRGSNQPQHF; CDR3nt: TGTGCTAGTGGTTTGGACAGGGGGTCTAATCAGCCCCAGCATTTT
v_gene: TRBV9; j_gene: TRBJ1-1; abundance: few; d_gene: TRBD1; CDR3aa: CASSEPDRGNTEAFF; CDR3nt: TGTGCCAGCAGCGAGCCGGACAGGGGAAACACTGAAGCTTTCTTT